One and the same sample provided the 22 T cell receptor beta chains below, sequenced in a study of T cell responses to AZD1222 COVID-19 vaccine. Profiled with immunoSEQ multiplex PCR; TCRdb holds only in-frame clones, not every one. The sample shows tens of thousands of clones, 70% to 90% of them seen only once. The sequencing here drew on peripheral blood, taken on day 0 of AZD1222 vaccination. Receptors originate from an adult in good health.

The chain has TRBV4-2 and TRBJ1-5; D unclear. V shed 1 base and J shed 1 base, with 11 bases lying between them. The CDR3 sequence is 16 residues long. Germline V CDR1 and CDR2: LGHNA, YNFKEQ. CDR3 DNA: TGTGCCAGCAGCCAAGGGGAGACACCCAGCAATCAGCCCCAGCATTTT. Protein product: CASSQGETPSNQPQHF.

The chain is built from TRBV10-3 and TRBJ2-7, with a tentative D call TRBD2 (5 bases). Germline V gene data show CDR1 as ENHRY and CDR2 as SYGVKD. The V gene lost 8 bases and the J gene lost 2 bases, with 19 bases spanning the gap. This CDR3 contains 15 residues. The CDR3 sequence: CAIPDLERAAYEQYF. Here the CDR3 DNA reads TGTGCCATCCCCGACTTAGAGAGGGCGGCCTACGAGCAGTACTTC.

The rearrangement links TRBV21-1 to TRBJ2-7; the D call in the table, TRBD2, was not verified against the DNA. TRBV21-1 constitutes a pseudogene. The CDR3 sequence is 15 residues long. This CDR3 reads CASSIGCRSRNEQYF. CDR3 DNA: TGTGCCAGCAGCATTGGCTGCAGATCGAGGAACGAGCAGTACTTC.

The CDR3 loop reads CASSKVVSRREYTIYF. DNA for the CDR3: TGTGCCAGCAGCAAAGTGGTGAGCCGGAGGGAATACACCATATATTTT. The chain employs TRBV21-1 and TRBJ1-3. TRBV21-1 is tagged as a pseudogene. The CDR3 has 16 residues.

This clone was counted a few times. The chain employs TRBV2 and TRBJ2-7, with 7 bases aligning to TRBD1. CDR3 length equals 13 residues. Germline loops: CDR1 SNHLY, CDR2 FYNNEI. The V segment lost 7 bases and the J segment 2 bases; nucleotides outside the gene matches: 5. The CDR3 is CASTPGQTYEQYF. The CDR3 nucleotides read TGTGCCAGCACTCCGGGACAGACCTACGAGCAGTACTTC. Full variable domain (outside the CDR3, taken from reference TRBV2 and TRBJ2-7): EPEVTQTPSHQVTQMGQEVILRCVPISNHLYFYWYRQILGQKVEFLVSFYNNEISEKSEIFDDQFSVERPDGSNFTLKIRSTKLEDSAMYFCASTPGQTYEQYFGPGTRLTVT.

The chain employs TRBV18 and TRBJ2-6; D ambiguous. Germline V lookup: CDR1 KGHSH, CDR2 LQKENI. Trimming left V 6 bases short and J 1 base short, with 4 bases between. The CDR3 spans 13 residues. The CDR3 sequence is CASSGSGANVLTF. In nucleotides, the CDR3 is TGTGCCAGCTCGGGTTCTGGGGCCAACGTCCTGACTTTC.

In nucleotides, the CDR3 is TGTGCCAGCAGTACGGGGGCTCAGCCCCAGCATTTT. Translated, it gives CASSTGAQPQHF. This rearrangement joins TRBV11-3 to TRBJ1-5, with D perhaps matching TRBD1 (6 bases). Germline V gene sequence: CDR1 SGHNT, CDR2 YENEEA. V lost 6 bases and J lost 6, with 9 bases in between. This CDR3 is built from 12 residues.

The V call is TRBV21-1, the J call TRBJ1-1; the table's D call TRBD1 went unverified against the DNA. TRBV21-1 has pseudogene status. The CDR3 length is 14 residues. The DNA of the CDR3 is TGTGCCAGCAGCAAAGACAGGGCGTACACTGAAGCTTTCTTT. It encodes CASSKDRAYTEAFF.

This clone was observed a handful of times. The chain has TRBV5-4 and TRBJ1-1, with D possibly TRBD1 on 6 matching bases. Germline CDR1 reads SGHNT; CDR2 reads YYREEE (reference sequence). The CDR3 contains 17 residues. V lost 4 bases, J lost 3 bases, and 22 bases lay in between. Here the CDR3 DNA reads TGTGCCAGCAGCCGAGGCGGGGGCCGAAAAGGGGACACTGAAGCTTTCTTT. Protein: CASSRGGGRKGDTEAFF.

The chain recombines TRBV28 with TRBJ2-7; D unclear. Trimming took off 3 bases at V and 2 bases at J, with 14 bases between the two ends. The V gene's germline CDR1 is MDHEN and CDR2 SYDVKM. The CDR3 runs to 15 residues. The CDR3, as DNA: TGTGCCAGCAGTTTCTCTGGGCCCTTTACCTACGAGCAGTACTTC. It translates to CASSFSGPFTYEQYF.

The gene calls are TRBV3-1 (or the pseudogene TRBV3-2) and TRBJ2-7; 14 bases fit TRBD2. V shed 8 bases, J shed 4 bases, and the junction held 13 bases outside the gene matches. CDR1 and CDR2 (germline): LGHDT, YNNKEL (reference sequence). The CDR3 runs 17 residues. Here the CDR3 reads CASGKGTSGSRRYEQYF. CDR3 DNA: TGTGCCAGCGGAAAGGGGACTAGCGGGAGTAGGCGATACGAGCAGTACTTC.

The chain links TRBV18 to TRBJ1-5; D is possibly TRBD1 (5 bases). Between the trimmed V and J ends, which lost 6 bases and 1 base, there was a span of 13 bases. CDR1 KGHSH and CDR2 LQKENI come from the germline V gene. The CDR3 consists of 15 residues. CDR3 DNA sequence: TGTGCCAGCTCGCTTTCCCGGGACAGCAATCAGCCCCAGCATTTT. Translation: CASSLSRDSNQPQHF.

The genes are TRBV28 and TRBJ2-1; 12 bases fit TRBD2. Germline values: CDR1 MDHEN, CDR2 SYDVKM. The ends lost 7 bases at V and 12 bases at J; junction bases unmatched: 13. The CDR3 extends over 15 amino acids. CDR3 sequence (DNA): TGTGCCAGCATTCCTCCCCTAGCGGGGGGGGGCGGGCAGTTCTTC. Translating gives CASIPPLAGGGGQFF.

The chain has TRBV5-4 and TRBJ1-1, with 7 bases aligning to TRBD1. CDR1 SGHNT and CDR2 YYREEE come from the germline V gene (reference sequence). The CDR3 spans 14 residues. The ends lost 0 bases at V and 1 base at J; junction bases unmatched: 0. CDR3 region: CASSLGTGNTEAFF. CDR3 nucleotides: TGTGCCAGCAGCTTGGGGACAGGGAACACTGAAGCTTTCTTT.

The chain recombines TRBV5-1 with TRBJ1-6, with D possibly being TRBD1 (5 bases). Trimming removed 0 bases from V and 5 bases from J, with 9 bases in between. Germline V gene lookup returns CDR1 SGHRS and CDR2 YFSETQ. This CDR3 comprises 15 residues. The CDR3 reads CASSLVWGNNSPLHF. The CDR3 DNA is TGCGCCAGCAGCTTGGTCTGGGGGAATAATTCACCCCTCCACTTT.

This clone is a singleton in its sample. V and J are TRBV19 and TRBJ2-7; D might be TRBD1 or TRBD2, each matching 5 bases. There are 13 residues in the CDR3. Germline CDR1 is LNHDA and CDR2 is SQIVND (reference sequence). V lost 6 bases and J 7 bases, leaving 16 bases between the germline ends. The DNA for the CDR3 is TGTGCCAGTAGCCCGCCCAGGGACGGGGAGCAGTACTTC. Its translation is CASSPPRDGEQYF.

This sequence joins TRBV5-4 and TRBJ1-5; D not resolved. The ends were cut back, 0 bases at V and 6 bases at J, with 7 bases in the middle. The CDR3 consists of 13 residues. Germline V gene lookup returns CDR1 SGHNT and CDR2 YYREEE (reference sequence). The CDR3 reads CASSLAGSQPQHF. For the CDR3, the DNA is TGTGCCAGCAGCTTGGCAGGCAGTCAGCCCCAGCATTTT.

The chain uses TRBV2 and TRBJ1-1; 9 bases align to TRBD1. Trimming at V came to 5 bases and at J to 8 bases, leaving 9 bases not matched to a gene. The germline CDR1 and CDR2 sequences are SNHLY and FYNNEI. The CDR3 consists of 14 residues. The chain's CDR3 is CASSLRTGEPEAFF. In DNA, the CDR3 is TGTGCCAGCAGTCTAAGGACAGGGGAGCCCGAAGCTTTCTTT.

The rearrangement links TRBV7-9 to TRBJ2-2; the D call may be TRBD1 or TRBD2 (5 bases each). The germline gives CDR1 SEHNR, CDR2 FQNEAQ (reference sequence). The CDR3 spans 15 residues. V lost 5 bases to trimming and J lost 6 bases, with 16 bases between them. The CDR3 DNA is TGTGCCAGCAGCCTTGCGTGGGGGTTGGCCGGGGAGCTGTTTTTT. Its translation: CASSLAWGLAGELFF.

This clone came up a few times. V gene TRBV15 combines with J gene TRBJ2-5; TRBD1 might be the D (5 bases). This CDR3 spans 13 amino acids. The germline gives CDR1 LNHNV, CDR2 YYDKDF (reference sequence). With 3 bases removed from V and 4 bases from J, the gap between germline ends came to 9 bases. In nucleotides, the CDR3 is TGTGCCACCAGCAGGGACAACGGAGAGACCCAGTACTTC. Its translation: CATSRDNGETQYF.

This rearrangement joins TRBV18 to TRBJ1-2, with D tentatively TRBD1 (5 bases). The CDR3 extends over 14 amino acids. Deletions cut 0 bases from V and 7 bases from J, with 12 bases between. CDR1 is KGHSH and CDR2 is LQKENI in the germline V gene. The CDR3 bases are TGTGCCAGCTCACCACCCACAGGATCCGGTGGCTACACCTTC. Its protein product is CASSPPTGSGGYTF.

This clone was seen once. The chain employs TRBV29-1 and TRBJ1-2; D gene uncertain. The ends were cut back, 7 bases at V and 1 base at J, with 13 bases in the middle. The CDR3 has 13 amino acids. The V gene's germline CDR1 is SQVTM and CDR2 ANQGSEA. CDR3 sequence: CSAVSAINYGYTF. The CDR3 nucleotides are TGCAGCGCCGTGTCCGCAATTAACTATGGCTACACCTTC.